The 25 T cell receptor beta chains listed next were all sequenced from one sample in a study of cytomegalovirus exposure and HLA in healthy donors. In the PCR, 60 Vbeta and 13 Jbeta primers were used. Only in-frame clones appear in the TCRdb table, and some are missing; sequencing was by immunoSEQ multiplex PCR. The sample yields roughly 120,000 clones, roughly 77% seen once. The sequenced material came from PBMCs. Receptor source: a woman aged 25-40 years in good health and CMV-seronegative.

In this sample, this clone turned up a few times. The J gene is TRBJ2-7, the V gene TRBV13, with 11 bases fitting TRBD1. There are 17 residues in the CDR3. Germline values: CDR1 PRHDT, CDR2 FYEKMQ (reference sequence). The junction had 7 bases not matched to a gene; V was cut back by 3 bases and J by 0 bases. CDR3 nucleotide sequence: TGTGCCAGCAGCTTGGTTCGGACAGGGGGCACCTCCTACGAGCAGTACTTC. Translating it yields CASSLVRTGGTSYEQYF.

DNA for the CDR3: TGTGCTAGTGGTTTGTCCCCTGATTCACCCCTCCACTTT. Protein product: CASGLSPDSPLHF. The genes are TRBV12-5 and TRBJ1-6; D gene unclear. Germline-derived CDR1 and CDR2 are LGHNT and FRNRAP. CDR3 length: 13 residues. With 2 bases removed from V and 8 bases from J, the gap between germline ends came to 7 bases.

This chain links TRBV29-1 with TRBJ2-6; 9 bases are a match to TRBD1. Trimming removed 7 bases from V and 4 bases from J; junction bases left unmatched: 11. CDR3 size: 16 residues. Looked up from germline, CDR1 is SQVTM and CDR2 is ANQGSEA. For the CDR3, the DNA is TGCAGCGCCTCACAGGGGGCCACATCCGGGGCCAACGTCCTGACTTTC. As protein: CSASQGATSGANVLTF.

The chain couples TRBV18 to TRBJ1-5; the match to TRBD1 covers 10 bases. This CDR3 contains 14 residues. Germline lookup yields CDR1 KGHSH and CDR2 LQKENI. Trimming took 5 bases from V and 4 from J; bases not matched to a gene: 2. The CDR3 sequence: CASSAGQGNQPQHF. The CDR3 DNA follows: TGTGCCAGCTCAGCGGGACAGGGGAATCAGCCCCAGCATTTT.

Concerning this clone: The identical CDR3 is also encoded by other nucleotide sequences in the sample. J is TRBJ2-7 and V is TRBV2; 7 nucleotides match TRBD1. Germline V gene lookup returns CDR1 SNHLY and CDR2 FYNNEI. Unmatched junction bases numbered 2, after V lost 6 bases and J lost 0 bases. The CDR3 covers 13 residues. Here the CDR3 reads CASSGQVSYEQYF. As DNA, the CDR3 is TGTGCCAGCAGCGGACAGGTCTCCTACGAGCAGTACTTC.

This rearrangement joins TRBV4-2 to TRBJ1-2, with TRBD1 as a possible D gene (6 bases). Germline V CDR1 and CDR2: LGHNA, YNFKEQ. The germline V and J ends were trimmed by 0 bases and 4 bases, with 12 bases remaining between them. The CDR3 consists of 15 residues. The CDR3 sequence: CASSQDTGSGYGYTF. The CDR3 nucleotides read TGTGCCAGCAGCCAAGATACAGGGTCGGGCTATGGCTACACCTTC.

V is TRBV5-1 and J is TRBJ2-1; 11 bases line up with TRBD2. Germline V gene sequence: CDR1 SGHRS, CDR2 YFSETQ. The CDR3 is 13 amino acids. V gave up 2 bases and J gave up 10 bases; unmatched junction bases: 2. This CDR3 reads CASSFLAGGEQFF. The CDR3 coding sequence is TGCGCCAGCAGCTTCCTAGCGGGGGGCGAGCAGTTCTTC.

This clone was counted a few times. The J gene is TRBJ1-3, the V gene TRBV21-1; the D call TRBD1 from the table was never checked on the DNA. TRBV21-1 is a pseudogene. The CDR3 loop spans 14 amino acids. This CDR3 is CASYLGGSGNTIYF. Written as DNA, the CDR3 is TGTGCCAGCTATCTAGGGGGCTCTGGAAACACCATATATTTT.

The V gene is TRBV30, the J gene TRBJ2-3, with 10 nucleotides matching TRBD2. This CDR3 contains 16 residues. Trimming removed 0 bases from V and 0 bases from J; junction bases left unmatched: 3. From germline, CDR1 is GTSNPN and CDR2 SVGIG (reference sequence). CDR3 residues: CAWSVGAGGSTDTQYF. CDR3 nucleotide sequence: TGTGCCTGGAGTGTCGGAGCGGGGGGGAGCACAGATACGCAGTATTTT.

This clone appeared a single time. The J gene is TRBJ2-1, the V gene TRBV11-2; 12 bases agree with TRBD2. The V gene end was trimmed by 6 bases and the J gene end by 4 bases; junction bases not matched to a gene: 7. The length of the CDR3 is 16 residues. Germline CDR1 is SGHAT and CDR2 is FQNNGV. CDR3 nucleotide sequence: TGTGCCAGCAGGGCCACTAGCGGGAGGACGTACAATGAGCAGTTCTTC. Encoded protein: CASRATSGRTYNEQFF. Together with reference TRBV11-2 and TRBJ2-1, the CDR3 gives the full variable domain: EAGVAQSPRYKIIEKRQSVAFWCNPISGHATLYWYQQILGQGPKLLIQFQNNGVVDDSQLPKDRFSAERLKGVDSTLKIQPAKLEDSAVYLCASRATSGRTYNEQFFGPGTRLTVL.

The rearrangement links TRBV4-1 to TRBJ1-5; TRBD1 matches 7 bases. The V and J ends lost 0 bases and 1 base, in that order; junction bases with no gene match: 9. Per germline, CDR1 MGHRA and CDR2 YSYEKL. The CDR3 is made up of 18 amino acids. The CDR3 coding sequence is TGCGCCAGCAGCCAAGATAAAAGACAGGGTGGGAGCAATCAGCCCCAGCATTTT. This codes for CASSQDKRQGGSNQPQHF.

The chain is built from TRBV7-2 and TRBJ2-2; D perhaps matches TRBD1 (6 bases). The CDR3 runs to 15 residues. Germline CDR1 and CDR2: SGHTA and FQGNSA. Deletions cut 1 base from V and 4 bases from J, with 10 bases between. Written as DNA, the CDR3 is TGTGCCAGCAGCTTAGGAGGGGGTCCCACCGGGGAGCTGTTTTTT. Translated, it gives CASSLGGGPTGELFF. The variable domain in full, with the rest retrieved from reference TRBV7-2 and TRBJ2-2, is GAGVSQSPSNKVTEKGKDVELRCDPISGHTALYWYRQSLGQGLEFLIYFQGNSAPDKSGLPSDRFSAERTGGSVSTLTIQRTQQEDSAVYLCASSLGGGPTGELFFGEGSRLTVL.

The chain couples TRBV25-1 to TRBJ1-5, with D possibly TRBD1 on 5 matching bases. Germline V gene lookup returns CDR1 MGHDK and CDR2 SYGVNS. The CDR3 contains 17 residues. Trimming removed 3 bases at V and 5 bases at J, with 20 bases between. CDR3: CASSETSGQILDQPQHF. DNA of the CDR3: TGTGCCAGCAGTGAGACATCAGGGCAGATTCTTGATCAGCCCCAGCATTTT. Together with reference TRBV25-1 and TRBJ1-5, the CDR3 gives the full variable domain: EADIYQTPRYLVIGTGKKITLECSQTMGHDKMYWYQQDPGMELHLIHYSYGVNSTEKGDLSSESTVSRIRTEHFPLTLESARPSHTSQYLCASSETSGQILDQPQHFGDGTRLSIL.

The chain couples TRBV5-8 to TRBJ1-2, with 9 bases fitting TRBD1. The CDR3 sequence is 14 residues long. The ends lost 2 bases at V and 6 bases at J; junction bases unmatched: 5. The V gene's germline CDR1 is SGHTS and CDR2 YDEGEE. CDR3 nucleotide sequence: TGTGCCAGCAGCTTACTACAGGGGGCTGATGGCTACACCTTC. Residues: CASSLLQGADGYTF.

J is TRBJ2-3 and V is TRBV20-1, with a tentative D call TRBD2 (6 bases). The CDR3 is 11 residues long. Germline V lookup: CDR1 DFQATT, CDR2 SNEGSKA (reference sequence). With 8 bases removed from V and 5 bases from J, the gap between germline ends came to 11 bases. CDR3 coding DNA: TGCAGTCCCCGAGCGGGAGATACGCAGTATTTT. It translates to CSPRAGDTQYF.

The rearrangement uses TRBV19 and TRBJ1-3; no reliable D call. With 6 bases removed from V and 4 bases from J, the gap between germline ends came to 10 bases. The CDR3 runs to 13 residues. Germline V gene sequence: CDR1 LNHDA, CDR2 SQIVND (reference sequence). The CDR3 bases are TGTGCCAGTAGAGCGGGTTTCGGAAACACCATATATTTT. As protein: CASRAGFGNTIYF.

The V gene is TRBV27, the J gene TRBJ1-1; D possibly corresponds to TRBD1 (6 bases). The CDR3 loop spans 13 amino acids. With 6 bases removed from V and 4 bases from J, the gap between germline ends came to 12 bases. Per germline, CDR1 MNHEY and CDR2 SMNVEV (reference sequence). Here the CDR3 DNA reads TGTGCCAGCAGGCAAACAGGGCGCACTGAAGCTTTCTTT. It yields the protein CASRQTGRTEAFF.

The V gene is TRBV19, the J gene TRBJ1-5, with 9 bases aligning to TRBD1. This CDR3 contains 15 residues. After removal of 5 bases from V and 8 bases from J, the junction contained 10 bases not matched to a gene. From germline, CDR1 is LNHDA and CDR2 SQIVND (reference sequence). The CDR3 sequence: CASSPTGGLLEPQHF. CDR3 nucleotides: TGTGCCAGTAGTCCCACAGGGGGCCTGTTGGAGCCCCAGCATTTT.

This chain links TRBV7-3 with TRBJ1-1; possibly TRBD1 for D (5 bases). Germline V lookup: CDR1 SGHTA, CDR2 FQGTGA. Between the trimmed V and J ends, which lost 5 bases and 8 bases, there was a span of 21 bases. This CDR3 comprises 15 residues. CDR3 loop: CASSPIGAGFAEAFF. DNA of the CDR3: TGTGCCAGCAGCCCAATTGGGGCAGGATTTGCCGAAGCTTTCTTT. The full variable domain, in which reference TRBV7-3 and TRBJ1-1 provide the parts outside the CDR3, is GAGVSQTPSNKVTEKGKYVELRCDPISGHTALYWYRQSLGQGPEFLIYFQGTGAADDSGLPNDRFFAVRPEGSVSTLKIQRTERGDSAVYLCASSPIGAGFAEAFFGQGTRLTVV.

CDR3 in DNA: TGTGCCAGCAGCGTGGACAATAACTATGGCTACACCTTC. It yields the protein CASSVDNNYGYTF. J is TRBJ1-2 and V is TRBV9, with D perhaps TRBD1 (5 bases). The CDR3 covers 13 residues. V was pared by 2 bases and J by 1 base, with 6 bases between. Germline lookup yields CDR1 SGDLS and CDR2 YYNGEE. The variable domain in full, with the rest retrieved from reference TRBV9 and TRBJ1-2, is DSGVTQTPKHLITATGQRVTLRCSPRSGDLSVYWYQQSLDQGLQFLIQYYNGEERAKGNILERFSAQQFPDLHSELNLSSLELGDSALYFCASSVDNNYGYTFGSGTRLTVV.

This clone was detected once. The V gene is TRBV6-5, the J gene TRBJ1-2; 7 bases agree with TRBD1. The CDR3 is 13 amino acids. The V segment lost 5 bases and the J segment 7 bases; nucleotides outside the gene matches: 7. CDR1 is MNHEY and CDR2 is SVGAGI in the germline V gene. Here the CDR3 reads CASSSRTGPGYTF. For the CDR3, the DNA is TGTGCCAGCAGTAGTCGGACAGGTCCTGGCTACACCTTC.

The chain is built from TRBV6-4 and TRBJ1-2, with D maybe TRBD1 (5 bases). Trimming took off 0 bases at V and 8 bases at J, with 16 bases between the two ends. The germline CDR1 and CDR2 sequences are MRHNA and SNTAGT. This CDR3 contains 15 residues. The CDR3 spells CASSDSVRGFGGYTF. The CDR3 bases are TGTGCCAGCAGTGACTCGGTTAGGGGATTCGGAGGCTACACCTTC.

This chain links TRBV4-2 with TRBJ2-3, with 12 bases aligning to TRBD2. Germline assignment: CDR1 LGHNA and CDR2 YNFKEQ. Trimming removed 4 bases from V and 3 bases from J; junction bases left unmatched: 8. The length of the CDR3 is 17 residues. The CDR3 is CASSPEVTSGRTDTQYF. For the CDR3, the DNA is TGTGCCAGCAGCCCAGAGGTTACTAGCGGGAGGACAGATACGCAGTATTTT.

This clone was seen only a few times. The chain recombines TRBV29-1 with TRBJ1-4, with 9 bases lining up with TRBD1. V shed 8 bases and J 0 bases; nucleotides not matched to a gene: 10. The CDR3 loop spans 16 amino acids. Germline V gene data show CDR1 as SQVTM and CDR2 as ANQGSEA. The CDR3 protein is CSPKGQGWATNEKLFF. The CDR3 DNA reads TGCAGCCCTAAAGGACAGGGGTGGGCAACTAATGAAAAACTGTTTTTT. The variable domain in full, with the rest retrieved from reference TRBV29-1 and TRBJ1-4, is SAVISQKPSRDICQRGTSLTIQCQVDSQVTMMFWYRQQPGQSLTLIATANQGSEATYESGFVIDKFPISRPNLTFSTLTVSNMSPEDSSIYLCSPKGQGWATNEKLFFGSGTQLSVL.

This clone occurred once. The chain joins TRBV7-2 to TRBJ2-7; 9 positions agree with TRBD1. Germline V gives CDR1 SGHTA, CDR2 FQGNSA. Trimming at V came to 0 bases and at J to 3 bases, leaving 3 bases not matched to a gene. This CDR3 has 15 residues. CDR3 region: CASSLAGTGNYEQYF. CDR3 DNA: TGTGCCAGCAGCTTAGCCGGGACAGGGAACTACGAGCAGTACTTC.